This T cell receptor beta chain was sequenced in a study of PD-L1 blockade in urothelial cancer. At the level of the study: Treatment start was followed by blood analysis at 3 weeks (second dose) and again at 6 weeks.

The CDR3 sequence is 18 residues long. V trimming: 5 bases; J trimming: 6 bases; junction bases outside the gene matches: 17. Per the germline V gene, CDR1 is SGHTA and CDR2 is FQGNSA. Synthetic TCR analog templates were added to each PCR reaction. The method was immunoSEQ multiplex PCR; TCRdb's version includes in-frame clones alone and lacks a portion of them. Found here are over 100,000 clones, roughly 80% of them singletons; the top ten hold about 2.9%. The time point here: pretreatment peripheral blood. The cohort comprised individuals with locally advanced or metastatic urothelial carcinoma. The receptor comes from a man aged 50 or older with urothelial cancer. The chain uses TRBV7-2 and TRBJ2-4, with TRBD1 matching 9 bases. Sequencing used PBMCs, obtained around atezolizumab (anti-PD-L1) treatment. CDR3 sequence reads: CASSRLYGTGLRLNIQYF. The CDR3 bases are TGTGCCAGCAGCCGCCTATACGGGACAGGGTTGAGGCTAAACATTCAGTACTTC.